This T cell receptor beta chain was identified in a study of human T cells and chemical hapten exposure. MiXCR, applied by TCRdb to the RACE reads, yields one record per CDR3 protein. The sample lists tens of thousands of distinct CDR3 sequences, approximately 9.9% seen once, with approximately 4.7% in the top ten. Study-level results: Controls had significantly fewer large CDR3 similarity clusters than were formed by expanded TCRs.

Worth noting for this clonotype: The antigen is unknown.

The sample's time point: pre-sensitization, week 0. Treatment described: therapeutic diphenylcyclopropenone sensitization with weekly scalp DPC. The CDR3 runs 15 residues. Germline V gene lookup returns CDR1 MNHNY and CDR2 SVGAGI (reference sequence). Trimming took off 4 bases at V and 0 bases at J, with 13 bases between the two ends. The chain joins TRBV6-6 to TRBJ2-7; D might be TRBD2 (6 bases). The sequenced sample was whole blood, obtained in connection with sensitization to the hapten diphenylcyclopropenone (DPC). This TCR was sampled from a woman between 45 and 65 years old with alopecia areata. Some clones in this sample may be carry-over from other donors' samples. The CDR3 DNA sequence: TGTGCCAGCAGTTTTTCCGCCGGGGGCTCCTACGAGCAGTACTTC. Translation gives CASSFSAGGSYEQYF.